This TCR beta chain stems from a study of cytomegalovirus exposure and HLA in healthy donors. PCR involved 60 Vbeta and 13 Jbeta primers. Profiled with immunoSEQ multiplex PCR; TCRdb holds only in-frame clones, not every one. Of some 200,000 clones listed, about 85% are singletons. Findings of the study overall: Other equally common chains were less clonally expanded than HLA-associated TCR beta chains, a later analysis showed. Trimming of TCR beta V- and J-genes showed a link, identified in a later analysis, to a missense DCLRE1C variant. Previously analyzed data showed that most TCR beta V segments were productive at a frequency of about 87% or about 30%.

Germline V gene lookup returns CDR1 SGDLS and CDR2 YYNGEE. V shed 4 bases and J 0 bases; nucleotides not matched to a gene: 6. The CDR3 is made up of 16 amino acids. As for this clone: No antigen is known for it.

Specimen: PBMCs. The source is a male donor in good health and CMV-seropositive. V is TRBV9 and J is TRBJ2-5; TRBD1 agrees at 10 bases. The DNA for the CDR3 is TGTGCCAGCAGCATAAGACAGGGGGCGTACCAAGAGACCCAGTACTTC. This sequence encodes CASSIRQGAYQETQYF.